The 26 T cell receptor beta chains in this list originate from one sample, sequenced in a study of identical twins. One entry per CDR3 protein results from TCRdb running MiXCR on the 5' RACE reads. Of fewer than 650,000 distinct CDR3 sequences detected, approximately 10% appear once; the ten largest clones hold more than 2.5%. This sample was also put to use in a study of yellow fever vaccine responses in identical twins.

Sequencing input: PBMCs. The origin of the receptors is a woman aged 18-29 years in good health.

This clonotype appeared a few times. The rearrangement joins TRBV9 to TRBJ1-2, with a possible D match to TRBD1 (6 bases). V was trimmed by 0 bases and J by 4 bases, leaving 7 bases between them. CDR1 and CDR2 from the germline V gene are SGDLS and YYNGEE. The CDR3 extends over 13 amino acids. CDR3 bases: TGTGCCAGCAGCGTAGCACAGGGCTATGGCTACACCTTC. Its translation is CASSVAQGYGYTF. The full variable domain, its missing parts supplied by reference TRBV9 and TRBJ1-2, is DSGVTQTPKHLITATGQRVTLRCSPRSGDLSVYWYQQSLDQGLQFLIQYYNGEERAKGNILERFSAQQFPDLHSELNLSSLELGDSALYFCASSVAQGYGYTFGSGTRLTVV.

Written as DNA, the CDR3 is TGCAGTGCTAGAGATCTTGTGACTGGCGGTGGTAGGGATGAGCAGTTCTTC. Translation: CSARDLVTGGGRDEQFF. The chain joins TRBV20-1 to TRBJ2-1, with D hard to call. Trimming shortened V by 0 bases and J by 8 bases, and 23 bases separated the two germline ends. From germline, CDR1 is DFQATT and CDR2 SNEGSKA (reference sequence). CDR3 length: 17 amino acids.

The chain recombines TRBV19 with TRBJ1-6; 7 bases match TRBD1. Per germline, CDR1 LNHDA and CDR2 SQIVND (reference sequence). The CDR3 runs 15 residues. The ends lost 5 bases at V and 7 bases at J; junction bases unmatched: 8. The CDR3 sequence: CASSGTGQQNSPLHF. For the CDR3, the DNA is TGTGCCAGTAGTGGCACGGGACAGCAGAATTCACCCCTCCACTTT.

This clonotype was detected ten times or more. The gene calls are TRBV12-3 or TRBV12-4 and TRBJ2-1; D remains ambiguous. The CDR3 has 12 residues. Trimming removed 5 bases at V and 4 bases at J, with 6 bases between. CDR3 nucleotide sequence: TGTGCCAGCAGTGCCCAATACAATGAGCAGTTCTTC. Its protein is CASSAQYNEQFF.

This clonotype has just a few counts. The V and J genes are TRBV20-1 and TRBJ2-5; D gene unclear. Per the germline V gene, CDR1 is DFQATT and CDR2 is SNEGSKA (reference sequence). The CDR3 length is 14 residues. Deletions cut 4 bases from V and 0 bases from J, with 12 bases between. CDR3 protein: CSATRPAHQETQYF. The DNA for the CDR3 is TGCAGTGCTACACGACCAGCCCACCAAGAGACCCAGTACTTC.

In its sample, this clonotype was seen many times. The J gene is TRBJ2-5, the V gene TRBV29-1, with TRBD1 as a possible D gene (6 bases). The CDR3 loop spans 13 amino acids. The ends were cut back, 7 bases at V and 0 bases at J, with 12 bases in the middle. CDR1 and CDR2 (germline): SQVTM, ANQGSEA. The CDR3 sequence is CSAKGTNQETQYF. For the CDR3, the DNA is TGCAGCGCCAAAGGGACAAACCAAGAGACCCAGTACTTC.

A few counts support this clonotype. The chain uses TRBV5-1 and TRBJ2-1; 8 bases are shared with TRBD2. Germline CDR1 SGHRS, CDR2 YFSETQ. This CDR3 comprises 15 residues. Unmatched junction bases numbered 6, after V lost 0 bases and J lost 7 bases. CDR3 region: CASSLEGRGENEQFF. CDR3 DNA sequence: TGCGCCAGCAGCTTGGAAGGGCGGGGGGAAAATGAGCAGTTCTTC.

The CDR3 DNA sequence: TGCAGCGTCTTCCCGGGAGAAGAGACCCAGTACTTC. It is translated as CSVFPGEETQYF. The V and J genes are TRBV29-1 and TRBJ2-5; possible D gene TRBD2, 6 bases. Germline CDR1 SQVTM, CDR2 ANQGSEA. Trimming left V 6 bases short and J 3 bases short, with 11 bases between. The CDR3 contains 12 residues.

This clonotype was counted ten times or more. J is TRBJ2-1 and V is TRBV20-1, with 7 positions matching TRBD2. Trimming took 5 bases from V and 0 from J; bases not matched to a gene: 7. Per the germline V gene, CDR1 is DFQATT and CDR2 is SNEGSKA (reference sequence). This CDR3 has 15 amino acids. The CDR3 DNA follows: TGCAGTGCTCCCCGCCTAGCGGACTCCTACAATGAGCAGTTCTTC. As protein: CSAPRLADSYNEQFF.

This clonotype occurred a few times. This rearrangement joins TRBV12-3 or TRBV12-4 to TRBJ1-2; D gene unclear. This CDR3 has 14 residues. V was clipped by 5 bases and J by 7 bases, with 17 bases between them. The CDR3 is CASSGPAGVLGYTF. The CDR3 DNA follows: TGTGCCAGCAGTGGTCCAGCAGGTGTACTTGGCTACACCTTC.

This clonotype was observed many times. For the CDR3, the DNA is TGTGCCAGCAGCTCCACTAGCGGGGGGCTCTCCTACAATGAGCAGTTCTTC. It specifies CASSSTSGGLSYNEQFF. The chain is built from TRBV7-2 and TRBJ2-1; 12 nucleotides align to TRBD2. V was clipped by 4 bases and J by 0 bases; unmatched bases: 4. This CDR3 is 17 amino acids long. The germline V gene has CDR1 SGHTA and CDR2 FQGNSA.

This clonotype turned up a few times. The V gene is TRBV6-1, the J gene TRBJ1-6; D ambiguous. The CDR3 extends over 13 amino acids. CDR1 MNHNS and CDR2 SASEGT come from the germline V gene. With 6 bases removed from V and 5 bases from J, the gap between germline ends came to 8 bases. CDR3 in amino acids: CASRTINNSPLHF. The CDR3 DNA reads as TGTGCCAGCAGGACGATTAATAATTCACCCCTCCACTTT.

This clonotype was seen more than once but under ten times. This chain uses TRBV18 with TRBJ1-4; D is ambiguous. From germline, CDR1 is KGHSH and CDR2 LQKENI. Trimming took off 1 base at V and 0 bases at J, with 6 bases between the two ends. The CDR3 totals 15 residues. The DNA of the CDR3 is TGTGCCAGCTCACCACGGGATGCAACTAATGAAAAACTGTTTTTT. Translating it yields CASSPRDATNEKLFF.

This clonotype showed up just a few times. V gene TRBV9 combines with J gene TRBJ2-3; D gene ambiguous. The CDR3 consists of 15 residues. Germline V gene data show CDR1 as SGDLS and CDR2 as YYNGEE. With 0 bases removed from V and 0 bases from J, the gap between germline ends came to 8 bases. The CDR3 DNA is TGTGCCAGCAGCGTAGCTCCGTGGAGCACAGATACGCAGTATTTT. It encodes CASSVAPWSTDTQYF.

This rearrangement joins TRBV6-2 or TRBV6-3 to TRBJ2-1, with 8 bases fitting TRBD2. V lost 4 bases, J lost 6 bases, and 17 bases stayed unmatched. The germline CDR1 and CDR2 sequences are MNHEY and SVGEGT. The CDR3 is 18 residues long. DNA of the CDR3: TGTGCCAGCAGTTGGGACCCACTCAAAGGACTAGCAGTCAATGAGCAGTTCTTC. Encoded protein: CASSWDPLKGLAVNEQFF.

This clonotype was recorded at least ten times. The rearrangement uses TRBV2 and TRBJ2-3; D is ambiguous. V lost 8 bases, J lost 0 bases, and 3 bases lay in between. The CDR3 runs to 11 residues. Germline assignment: CDR1 SNHLY and CDR2 FYNNEI. CDR3: CASPSTDTQYF. The CDR3 coding sequence is TGTGCCAGCCCCAGCACAGATACGCAGTATTTT.

V is TRBV6-1 and J is TRBJ2-1, with TRBD2 matching 11 bases. The CDR3 loop spans 17 amino acids. With V trimmed by 6 bases and J by 5 bases, 12 bases remained unmatched. Per the germline V gene, CDR1 is MNHNS and CDR2 is SASEGT. DNA of the CDR3: TGTGCCAGCAGCCAACTTCCACTAGCGGGAGATGACAATGAGCAGTTCTTC. Its protein product is CASSQLPLAGDDNEQFF.

There are many counts of this clonotype. The chain uses TRBV4-1 and TRBJ2-5; D is perhaps TRBD1 (5 bases). Trimming removed 4 bases at V and 2 bases at J, with 11 bases between. The CDR3 sequence is 14 residues long. Germline-derived CDR1 and CDR2 are MGHRA and YSYEKL. CDR3 coding DNA: TGCGCCAGCAGCCCACGACAGCTACAAGAGACCCAGTACTTC. This encodes CASSPRQLQETQYF.

This clonotype was counted between two and nine times. The J gene is TRBJ2-7, the V gene TRBV28; a weak D match, TRBD2 (5 bases). The V and J ends lost 3 bases and 5 bases respectively, with 14 bases between them. CDR1 is MDHEN and CDR2 is SYDVKM in the germline V gene. The CDR3 has 14 residues. CDR3 DNA sequence: TGTGCCAGCAGTTTGCCGCCTACTAGGGACGAGCAGTACTTC. Its translation is CASSLPPTRDEQYF.

J is TRBJ2-1 and V is TRBV2; 10 nucleotides match TRBD2. Germline loops: CDR1 SNHLY, CDR2 FYNNEI. This CDR3 region has 11 residues. Here the CDR3 reads CGSGGNNEQFF. Written as DNA, the CDR3 is TGTGGTAGCGGGGGGAACAATGAGCAGTTCTTC.

V is TRBV9 and J is TRBJ2-1, with 9 bases fitting TRBD2. The CDR3 contains 14 residues. The germline CDR1 and CDR2 sequences are SGDLS and YYNGEE. The trim removed 0 bases at V and 6 bases at J, leaving 1 base unmatched. The CDR3: CASSVGLAVNEQFF. The CDR3 DNA follows: TGTGCCAGCAGCGTAGGACTAGCGGTCAATGAGCAGTTCTTC.

The sample holds a few counts of this clonotype. The chain uses TRBV30 and TRBJ2-1, with D perhaps TRBD2 (5 bases). This CDR3 region has 18 residues. Germline CDR1 is GTSNPN and CDR2 is SVGIG (reference sequence). The V end was cut by 2 bases, the J end by 0 bases, with 20 bases between. CDR3 region: CAWSRNRLPESSYNEQFF. In DNA form, the CDR3 reads TGTGCCTGGAGTAGAAACAGACTACCGGAAAGCTCCTACAATGAGCAGTTCTTC.

The chain employs TRBV11-2 and TRBJ2-5; 8 bases fit TRBD2. Germline assignment: CDR1 SGHAT and CDR2 FQNNGV. The CDR3 runs 16 residues. Trimming removed 2 bases from V and 2 bases from J; junction bases left unmatched: 7. CDR3 DNA sequence: TGTGCCAGCAGCTTATCCTCGGGAGGGCAACAAGAGACCCAGTACTTC. It yields the protein CASSLSSGGQQETQYF. The complete variable domain, with remaining parts taken from reference TRBV11-2 and TRBJ2-5, reads EAGVAQSPRYKIIEKRQSVAFWCNPISGHATLYWYQQILGQGPKLLIQFQNNGVVDDSQLPKDRFSAERLKGVDSTLKIQPAKLEDSAVYLCASSLSSGGQQETQYFGPGTRLLVL.

This clonotype was counted only a few times. The chain carries TRBV6-5 and TRBJ1-5; TRBD1 matches at 9 bases. There are 17 residues in the CDR3. CDR1 MNHEY and CDR2 SVGAGI come from the germline V gene. Trimming cost V 2 bases and J 4 bases; bases outside gene matches: 9. The CDR3 here is CASSYRDRVIENQPQHF. In nucleotides, the CDR3 is TGTGCCAGCAGTTACCGGGACAGGGTAATTGAGAATCAGCCCCAGCATTTT.

This clonotype was seen many times. The CDR3 loop reads CASSPLAAKDNEQFF. The DNA for the CDR3 is TGCGCCAGCAGTCCCCTAGCGGCGAAAGACAATGAGCAGTTCTTC. This rearrangement joins TRBV5-1 to TRBJ2-1; TRBD2 agrees at 7 bases. The CDR3 runs to 15 residues. Germline V CDR1 and CDR2: SGHRS, YFSETQ. Trimming took 5 bases from V and 5 from J; bases not matched to a gene: 10.

In this sample, this clonotype turned up many times. The CDR3: CASSELQGRQPQHF. CDR3 coding DNA: TGTGCCAGCAGTGAACTCCAGGGGAGACAGCCCCAGCATTTT. The rearrangement uses TRBV2 and TRBJ1-5; D perhaps matches TRBD1 (6 bases). V was trimmed by 2 bases and J by 7 bases, leaving 12 bases between them. The germline V gene encodes CDR1 SNHLY and CDR2 FYNNEI. There are 14 residues in the CDR3.